A single sample is the source of the 19 T cell receptor beta chains below, sequenced in a study of blood T cell repertoires in COVID-19. Clones were read by immunoSEQ multiplex PCR, and TCRdb kept only the in-frame ones, dropping some. The sample records approximately 140,000 clones, approximately 91% being singletons. Sequenced material: peripheral blood. The receptors shown here come from a man aged 50-60 years with active or convalescent COVID-19.

This clone has a handful of counts. V usage is TRBV28 and J usage is TRBJ2-7; 8 bases match TRBD1. The CDR3 runs to 16 residues. CDR1 and CDR2 (germline): MDHEN, SYDVKM. After removal of 5 bases from V and 4 bases from J, the junction contained 13 bases not matched to a gene. The CDR3 here is CASSHKTGTGEYEQYF. CDR3 DNA sequence: TGTGCCAGCAGTCATAAAACCGGGACAGGCGAATACGAGCAGTACTTC.

The gene calls are TRBV24-1 and TRBJ2-5, with D uncertain. Germline CDR1 reads KGHDR; CDR2 reads SFDVKD. The CDR3 loop spans 12 amino acids. V was cut by 5 bases and J by 5 bases, with 8 bases left in between. The CDR3 loop reads CATSGGEETQYF. CDR3 nucleotides: TGTGCCACCAGTGGCGGAGAGGAGACCCAGTACTTC.

The chain joins TRBV6-2 or TRBV6-3 to TRBJ2-2, with 10 positions matching TRBD2. Germline V CDR1 and CDR2: MNHEY, SVGEGT. CDR3 length: 17 residues. Trimming cost V 2 bases and J 2 bases; bases outside gene matches: 5. The CDR3 loop is CASSYPSGRGNTGELFF. For the CDR3, the DNA is TGTGCCAGCAGTTACCCAAGCGGGAGGGGTAACACCGGGGAGCTGTTTTTT.

The chain has TRBV20-1 and TRBJ1-2; 9 bases match TRBD1. The trim removed 5 bases at V and 8 bases at J, leaving 3 bases unmatched. The V gene's germline CDR1 is DFQATT and CDR2 SNEGSKA (reference sequence). This CDR3 is 11 amino acids long. CDR3 amino acids: CSAGTGFGYTF. CDR3 nucleotides: TGCAGTGCTGGGACAGGGTTCGGCTACACCTTC.

The rearrangement joins TRBV5-5 to TRBJ2-2; possible D gene TRBD2, 5 bases. Per germline, CDR1 SGHKS and CDR2 YYEKEE (reference sequence). The CDR3 loop spans 16 amino acids. V dropped 0 bases and J dropped 0 bases, with 9 bases sitting between them. The CDR3: CASSLGLAANTGELFF. DNA of the CDR3: TGTGCCAGCAGCTTGGGCCTAGCCGCGAACACCGGGGAGCTGTTTTTT.

The CDR3 here is CATSDPRRLAGVGNEQFF. DNA for the CDR3: TGTGCCACCAGTGACCCCCGGCGACTAGCGGGAGTAGGCAATGAGCAGTTCTTC. The rearrangement uses TRBV24-1 and TRBJ2-1, with 12 bases lining up with TRBD2. Per the germline V gene, CDR1 is KGHDR and CDR2 is SFDVKD. The trim removed 4 bases at V and 6 bases at J, leaving 12 bases unmatched. The CDR3 is 18 residues long.

This chain links TRBV4-3 with TRBJ2-1; maybe TRBD2 (6 bases). V shed 2 bases and J shed 0 bases, with 14 bases lying between them. The CDR3 consists of 17 residues. Germline CDR1 is LGHNA and CDR2 is YSLEER. The CDR3 nucleotides are TGCGCCAGCAGCCAAAGCTTTGGGACTTCCTCCTACAATGAGCAGTTCTTC. It specifies CASSQSFGTSSYNEQFF.

The chain is built from TRBV19 and TRBJ2-7; a possible D gene is TRBD2 (5 bases). The CDR3 has 13 amino acids. In germline, CDR1 is LNHDA, CDR2 SQIVND (reference sequence). V lost 1 base and J 6 bases, leaving 10 bases between the germline ends. CDR3 amino acids: CASSIGEFSEQYF. In DNA form, the CDR3 reads TGTGCCAGTAGTATAGGGGAGTTCAGCGAGCAGTACTTC.

As regards this clone: Within the sample, other DNA sequences also encode this same CDR3. This chain connects TRBV27 to TRBJ1-2; TRBD1 matches at 9 bases. CDR3 length equals 15 residues. The germline V gene has CDR1 MNHEY and CDR2 SMNVEV (reference sequence). V shed 4 bases and J 2 bases; nucleotides not matched to a gene: 5. For the CDR3, the DNA is TGTGCCAGCAGTTCCCCGACAGGGGGGAACTATGGCTACACCTTC. Translated: CASSSPTGGNYGYTF.

This chain connects TRBV28 to TRBJ2-6, with a weak D call TRBD1 (6 bases). CDR3 size: 19 residues. Germline V CDR1 and CDR2: MDHEN, SYDVKM. V lost 6 bases and J 0 bases, leaving 21 bases between the germline ends. Written as DNA, the CDR3 is TGTGCCAGCAGCCTATCAGGGGTCAGTTCCTCCTCTGGGGCCAACGTCCTGACTTTC. Translating gives CASSLSGVSSSSGANVLTF.

V gene TRBV5-1 combines with J gene TRBJ2-7; 8 bases are shared with TRBD2. Trimming took 4 bases from V and 0 from J; bases not matched to a gene: 9. Germline CDR1 and CDR2: SGHRS and YFSETQ. The CDR3 totals 16 residues. As DNA, the CDR3 is TGCGCCAGCAGCCTCCCTGGTAGCGGGACCTCCTACGAGCAGTACTTC. It yields the protein CASSLPGSGTSYEQYF.

The chain employs TRBV5-4 and TRBJ2-7; 11 bases are a match to TRBD2. Trimming at V came to 4 bases and at J to 4 bases, leaving 7 bases not matched to a gene. Germline CDR1 and CDR2: SGHNT and YYREEE (reference sequence). The CDR3 runs to 15 residues. CDR3 coding DNA: TGTGCCAGCAGCACAAAACTAGCGGGAGAATACGAGCAGTACTTC. Translated, it gives CASSTKLAGEYEQYF.

This chain's CDR3 is CASSRQGLWEKLFF. CDR3 bases: TGTGCCAGCAGCCGACAGGGATTATGGGAAAAACTGTTTTTT. V usage is TRBV28 and J usage is TRBJ1-4; 7 bases align to TRBD1. The germline gives CDR1 MDHEN, CDR2 SYDVKM. V dropped 6 bases and J dropped 8; count of bases not matched to a gene: 9. This CDR3 spans 14 amino acids. Supplemented by reference TRBV28 and TRBJ1-4, the full variable domain reads DVKVTQSSRYLVKRTGEKVFLECVQDMDHENMFWYRQDPGLGLRLIYFSYDVKMKEKGDIPEGYSVSREKKERFSLILESASTNQTSMYLCASSRQGLWEKLFFGSGTQLSVL.

This chain uses TRBV7-9 with TRBJ2-7; 8 bases fit TRBD2. The CDR3 runs 14 residues. After removal of 6 bases from V and 6 bases from J, the junction contained 10 bases not matched to a gene. The V gene's germline CDR1 is SEHNR and CDR2 FQNEAQ (reference sequence). CDR3 sequence reads: CASRDNSGTTEQYF. The CDR3 bases are TGTGCCAGCAGGGACAATAGCGGGACTACCGAGCAGTACTTC.

The chain has TRBV27 and TRBJ1-5; tentatively, D is TRBD1 (6 bases). The V and J ends lost 8 bases and 2 bases respectively, with 16 bases between them. CDR1 and CDR2 from the germline V gene are MNHEY and SMNVEV (reference sequence). CDR3 size: 15 residues. CDR3 nucleotides: TGTGCCAGCGGGGGCGGTCGGATGGGCAATCAGCCCCAGCATTTT. It codes for CASGGGRMGNQPQHF.

The rearrangement links TRBV30 to TRBJ2-5; tentative D call: TRBD1 (6 bases). The CDR3 is 13 residues long. Trimming removed 0 bases at V and 4 bases at J, with 9 bases between. Germline CDR1 is GTSNPN and CDR2 is SVGIG (reference sequence). CDR3 in DNA: TGTGCCTGGAGTGTACAGGGATCAGAGACCCAGTACTTC. It codes for CAWSVQGSETQYF.

This chain uses TRBV5-4 with TRBJ2-3; 7 positions agree with TRBD2. Germline CDR1 is SGHNT and CDR2 is YYREEE (reference sequence). CDR3 size: 16 residues. V shed 2 bases and J 4 bases; nucleotides not matched to a gene: 10. CDR3 bases: TGTGCCAGCAGCTTAGGAAGCGGGATAAGTGCAGATACGCAGTATTTT. Encoded protein: CASSLGSGISADTQYF.

The J gene is TRBJ2-4, the V gene TRBV7-6, with 11 bases that match TRBD1. J gave up 2 bases and V 3 bases, and 9 bases lay outside the gene matches. Germline V gene data show CDR1 as SGHVS and CDR2 as FNYEAQ. The CDR3 is made up of 18 amino acids. The CDR3 sequence is CASSFKSGTGGTKNIQYF. Written as DNA, the CDR3 is TGTGCCAGCAGCTTTAAGTCCGGGACAGGGGGGACCAAAAACATTCAGTACTTC.

The gene calls are TRBV2 and TRBJ1-5; D remains ambiguous. Germline CDR1 and CDR2: SNHLY and FYNNEI. Trimming pared 8 bases from V and 0 bases from J, leaving 14 bases between. The CDR3 contains 15 residues. CDR3 region: CASQYSTDSNQPQHF. The CDR3 DNA reads TGTGCCAGCCAGTACAGTACCGATAGCAATCAGCCCCAGCATTTT.